The 18 T cell receptor beta chains listed next were all sequenced from one sample in a study of prognosis after radiotherapy for stage I lung cancer. CDR3 of TCR beta was amplified from genomic DNA via a two-round multiplex PCR. Amplification during the initial PCR round employed primers specific to each TRBV and TRBJ gene. One entry per CDR3 protein, called by TCRdb with MiXCR from the multiplex PCR reads. The sample yields approximately 30,000 distinct CDR3 sequences, 30% to 40% seen once. The sample in question was PBMCs, obtained before or after stereotactic body radiation therapy (not recorded which). These receptor sequences come from a donor of 50 years or more with non-small cell lung cancer.

A word on this clonotype: A far larger clone lies a single base away; this is likely a read error. This sequence joins TRBV6-4 and TRBJ2-7, with D perhaps assigned TRBD1 or TRBD2 (5 bases each). This CDR3 region has 13 residues. Germline V gene lookup returns CDR1 MRHNA and CDR2 SNTAGT. With 10 bases removed from V and 4 bases from J, the gap between germline ends came to 17 bases. The CDR3 region is CATERGRVYEQYF. In nucleotides, the CDR3 is TGTGCCACCGAACGGGGCAGGGTTTACGAGCAGTACTTC.

This clonotype was found many times. V gene TRBV28 combines with J gene TRBJ2-5, with 7 bases identical to TRBD1. Germline-derived CDR1 and CDR2 are MDHEN and SYDVKM. The ends lost 8 bases at V and 4 bases at J; junction bases unmatched: 4. The CDR3 has 12 residues. The CDR3 DNA reads as TGTGCCAGCCAGACAGGGTCAGAGACCCAGTACTTC. It translates to CASQTGSETQYF.

The table lists this clonotype with many counts. The gene calls are TRBV6-1 and TRBJ2-1; 10 positions agree with TRBD2. With 6 bases clipped from V and 4 bases from J, the junction kept 6 bases outside the gene matches. Germline V CDR1 and CDR2: MNHNS, SASEGT. The CDR3 consists of 15 residues. In DNA form, the CDR3 reads TGTGCCAGCAGCCTGACTAGCGGGTATTACAATGAGCAGTTCTTC. Its protein product is CASSLTSGYYNEQFF.

This clonotype was observed at least ten times. V and J are TRBV6-1 and TRBJ2-5; no clear D. V lost 6 bases to trimming and J lost 6 bases, with 11 bases between them. The CDR3 is made up of 12 amino acids. CDR1 is MNHNS and CDR2 is SASEGT in the germline V gene. In DNA, the CDR3 is TGTGCCAGCAGCGTAGAAGTTAAGACCCAGTACTTC. It codes for CASSVEVKTQYF.

This clonotype was seen many times. J is TRBJ2-6 and V is TRBV6-1; 8 positions match TRBD1. The CDR3 covers 15 residues. Germline CDR1 MNHNS, CDR2 SASEGT. The ends lost 5 bases at V and 4 bases at J; junction bases unmatched: 4. The CDR3 coding sequence is TGTGCCAGCAGTCCTACAGGGGGAGGGGCCAACGTCCTGACTTTC. As protein: CASSPTGGGANVLTF.

This clonotype came up many times. This chain links TRBV4-2 with TRBJ1-1, with unresolved D. The V gene lost 1 base and the J gene lost 1 base, with 10 bases spanning the gap. The germline CDR1 and CDR2 sequences are LGHNA and YNFKEQ. There are 15 residues in the CDR3. CDR3 nucleotide sequence: TGTGCCAGCAGCCAAGGAGTTTCGGGGAACACTGAAGCTTTCTTT. Its protein product is CASSQGVSGNTEAFF.

At least ten counts were recorded for this clonotype. The V gene is TRBV6-1, the J gene TRBJ2-5, with TRBD2 identical over 11 bases. V shed 2 bases and J 7 bases; nucleotides not matched to a gene: 6. CDR1 and CDR2 (germline): MNHNS, SASEGT. CDR3 length: 15 amino acids. The CDR3 DNA reads as TGTGCCAGCAGTGAATTTGTCGGGACTAGCGGGACCCAGTACTTC. Its protein is CASSEFVGTSGTQYF.

The table lists this clonotype with a few counts. The chain uses TRBV6-2 or TRBV6-3 and TRBJ1-6, with D perhaps TRBD1 (6 bases). The CDR3 runs to 13 residues. Per germline, CDR1 MNHEY and CDR2 SVGEGT. Trimming shortened V by 4 bases and J by 8 bases, and 9 bases separated the two germline ends. This chain's CDR3 is CASSLDSYSPLHF. The DNA for the CDR3 is TGTGCCAGCAGTTTGGACAGCTATTCACCCCTCCACTTT.

Many counts were recorded for this clonotype. The chain is built from TRBV12-3 or TRBV12-4 and TRBJ1-1; D gene uncertain. There are 14 residues in the CDR3. V was pared by 3 bases and J by 4 bases, with 12 bases between. The CDR3 coding sequence is TGTGCCAGCAGTTTCGAAGGGTCAGGCACTGAAGCTTTCTTT. Translated: CASSFEGSGTEAFF.

This clonotype has a count of ten or more. V gene TRBV11-3 combines with J gene TRBJ1-3; no firm D call. The germline V gene encodes CDR1 SGHNT and CDR2 YENEEA. This CDR3 comprises 13 residues. The V and J ends lost 5 bases and 4 bases respectively, with 9 bases between them. The CDR3 protein is CASSVGPGNTIYF. The CDR3 DNA follows: TGTGCCAGCAGCGTGGGCCCCGGAAACACCATATATTTT.

This clonotype was seen repeatedly, ten times or more. The chain joins TRBV7-9 to TRBJ2-5; 14 bases match TRBD2. CDR1 is SEHNR and CDR2 is FQNEAQ in the germline V gene (reference sequence). The CDR3 covers 16 residues. V was clipped by 3 bases and J by 5 bases; unmatched bases: 5. The CDR3 DNA reads as TGTGCCAGCAGCTTGGGACTAGCGGGAGTGGGGGAGACCCAGTACTTC. Its translation: CASSLGLAGVGETQYF.

Many counts were recorded for this clonotype. This rearrangement joins TRBV4-1 to TRBJ2-7; 10 bases match TRBD2. There are 16 residues in the CDR3. The V segment lost 3 bases and the J segment 1 base; nucleotides outside the gene matches: 6. Per germline, CDR1 MGHRA and CDR2 YSYEKL. CDR3 DNA sequence: TGCGCCAGCAGCCACCCGGGACTAGCGATTTCCTACGAGCAGTACTTC. This gives the protein CASSHPGLAISYEQYF.

Of note for this clonotype: A far larger clone is a single base away, which makes a read error likely. The V gene is TRBV6-4, the J gene TRBJ1-1, with D unresolved. The CDR3 totals 12 residues. Germline assignment: CDR1 MRHNA and CDR2 SNTAGT. Trimming shortened V by 11 bases and J by 2 bases, and 12 bases separated the two germline ends. CDR3 amino acids: CAAALSNTEAFF. The DNA of the CDR3 is TGTGCCGCCGCGTTGAGTAACACTGAAGCTTTCTTT.

The chain's CDR3 is CASSEYLAGGTSDEQFF. The DNA of the CDR3 is TGTGCCAGCAGTGAATATCTAGCGGGAGGGACCTCGGATGAGCAGTTCTTC. The gene calls are TRBV6-1 and TRBJ2-1, with 12 bases identical to TRBD2. Germline V gives CDR1 MNHNS, CDR2 SASEGT. V shed 2 bases, J shed 8 bases, and the junction held 10 bases outside the gene matches. This CDR3 is 17 amino acids long.

Turning to this clonotype: A much larger clone lies one base from this, so it may be a read error. The chain joins TRBV28 to TRBJ1-4; D possibly corresponds to TRBD1 (6 bases). CDR3 length: 16 residues. The germline V gene encodes CDR1 MDHEN and CDR2 SYDVKM. The CDR3 spells CASNTRQGIRGEKLVF. The CDR3 DNA follows: TGTGCCAGCAATACGCGTCAGGGGATACGGGGTGAAAAACTGGTTTTT.

This clonotype has only one observation. This likely traces to a read error, being one base from a far larger clone. V usage is TRBV6-2 or TRBV6-3 and J usage is TRBJ2-1; D remains ambiguous. The CDR3 contains 13 residues. Germline values: CDR1 MNHEY, CDR2 SVGEGT. The CDR3 reads CAISQRSYNEQFF. CDR3 bases: TGTGCCATCAGTCAACGAAGCTACAATGAGCAGTTCTTC.

On this clonotype itself: A far larger clone is off by one base, so a read error is likely. The chain joins TRBV6-6 to TRBJ2-3; D remains ambiguous. The V gene's germline CDR1 is MNHNY and CDR2 SVGAGI (reference sequence). The CDR3 length is 13 residues. DNA for the CDR3: TGTGCCAGCAGTTACTCGGTCACAGATACGCGGTATTTT. Its protein is CASSYSVTDTRYF.

This clonotype appeared many times. The rearrangement links TRBV6-2 or TRBV6-3 to TRBJ1-5; weak D call: TRBD1 (5 bases). The CDR3 sequence is 14 residues long. Between the trimmed V and J ends, which lost 2 bases and 6 bases, there was a span of 11 bases. Germline CDR1 and CDR2: MNHEY and SVGEGT. In DNA form, the CDR3 reads TGTGCCAGCAGTTACGGGGGATCTGGTCAGCCCCAGCATTTT. Protein: CASSYGGSGQPQHF.